The clone carrying this T cell receptor beta chain was observed a few times. Its antigen is still unknown. The data were obtained in a study of Ad26.COV2.S vaccination and SARS-CoV-2 variants. Background on the study: As a participant in COV1001, the donor was in the Ad26.COV2.S trial arm. Into the muscle, Ad26.COV2.S was dosed once or twice, 56 days apart. Study-wide points: Analytic work on TCR breadth and depth might have understated the full extent of total T cell responses. It was reported that spike-specific CD8+ and CD4+ T cell responses were substantially broad after vaccination.

Measured with immunoSEQ multiplex PCR; TCRdb has only the in-frame clones, and not every one. The sample includes some 390,000 clones, about 88% of them seen just once. Treatment described: around 19 received Ad26.COV2.S at low or high dose, single or two shots; several received placebo; per-sample allocation not given. Each sample was drawn 63 days after the first injection (of vaccine or placebo). The CDR3 runs to 11 residues. The ends were cut back, 2 bases at V and 5 bases at J, with 3 bases in the middle. CDR1 SGHTA and CDR2 FQGNSA come from the germline V gene. The TCR comes from a person aged 18-65 years who received the Ad26.COV2.S COVID-19 vaccine or a placebo. The input for sequencing was peripheral blood, taken in a trial of Ad26.COV2.S vaccine versus placebo. This chain joins TRBV7-2 and TRBJ2-5, with no clear D. The CDR3 here is CASSLSETQYF. The CDR3 DNA reads as TGTGCCAGCAGCTTATCGGAGACCCAGTACTTC. Together with reference TRBV7-2 and TRBJ2-5, the CDR3 gives the full variable domain: GAGVSQSPSNKVTEKGKDVELRCDPISGHTALYWYRQSLGQGLEFLIYFQGNSAPDKSGLPSDRFSAERTGGSVSTLTIQRTQQEDSAVYLCASSLSETQYFGPGTRLLVL.